This note documents a single T cell receptor (beta chain) sequence. This clonotype was seen at least ten times. This receptor's antigen is unknown. Base qualities were left out, and no much larger clone turns up one base away. The library was prepared using PCR. Sequenced using an Illumina HiSeq 4000. Preparation of bulk TCR libraries followed a previously described approach, with the TCR primers listed in Table S5. The Qiagen AllPrep DNA/RNA kit was used to purify total RNA. Before analysis, reads from multiple sequencing runs of one library were combined. Processing in the source paper ran as follows. Reads were retained only if an exact TCR constant sequence was present, and the retained reads were trimmed to 150 nt and grouped according to their 12-nt molecular barcodes. Reads inside each barcode group were sub-clustered using a 15% Levenshtein threshold, and a quality-weighted consensus sequence was constructed for each RNA molecule. Non-functional sequences were filtered out, along with any lower-count sequence sitting one edit away from another sequence. On the basis of fitting two negative binomial distributions, barcode sub-clusters with fewer than 20% of the maximum read count were discarded. TCRdb cleaned the public reads at Q25 with fastp, built clones with MiXCR and kept in-frame beta chains. Rows with a matching CDR3 protein are joined into one entry that keeps the most common DNA and genes. These V and J calls are TCRdb output, not the study's own analysis. The sample table lists some 100,000 distinct CDR3 sequences, roughly 20% of them with a count of one. The top ten hold roughly 0.8% of the sample.

The data were taken from a study of molecular identifiers for immune sequencing clone quantification listed by TCRdb under 2018. Regarding the study in general: In a replicate experiment, RNA from about 19,000 or 110,000 naive CD8 T cells was split into five aliquots, four of which were sequenced. This methods study benchmarked molecular-identifier clustering-based TCR repertoire sequencing (MIDCIRS) and TCR RNA copy counting, using CD8 T cells to do so.

Points the paper makes about the study in general: The naive libraries included spiked-in Jurkat TCR RNA (around 9 copies' worth), and this RNA is not part of the donor repertoire. Modeling estimated 2.5 to 3.5 recovered TCR RNA copies per cell, compared with 9.5 to 10 by digital PCR, which implies roughly 30% capture efficiency. Highly expanded clone sizes could be underestimated because identical TCR molecules may share a barcode. In CMV-specific effector cells, clones with more than 20 RNA copies contained over 98% of molecules, whereas in naive cells such clones contained under 1% of molecules. Spiked-in Jurkat TCR RNA equal to a single cell's worth was reported to be detectable even within one million naive CD8 T cells. When barcode sub-clustering was omitted, TCR diversity was inflated by chimeric consensus sequences, with chimeras reaching as high as 47%.

Libraries of naive CD8 T cells were built from approximately 20,000 to 980,000 sorted cells, with 10%, 30% or 50% of the purified RNA used. Naive CD8 T cells were FACS-sorted as CD8+CD4-CCR7+CD45RA+ on a BD FACSAria II into RLT Plus buffer. Under 11 TCR copies' worth of Jurkat RNA were spiked into about 20,000-1,100,000 naive CD8 T cell samples to test detection sensitivity. Enrichment of CD8 T cells was done with RosetteSep CD8+ T Cell Enrichment Cocktail plus Ficoll-Paque, and ACK red cell lysis came afterward. Trimming removed 0 bases from V and 5 bases from J, leaving 13 bases between the germline ends. The germline V gene supplies CDR1 MNHEY and CDR2 SVGAGI. Taken from cysteine to phenylalanine, the CDR3 has 15 residues. Only the CDR3 part of the read is kept: 45 bases, read in frame from the first base.

The sample was naive CD8+ T cells from blood, with Jurkat cell RNA spiked in. The cell subset or site label, read with the paper, signifies: FACS-sorted CD8+CD4-CCR7+CD45RA+ naive T cells. The sequence is built from TRBV6-5 and TRBJ1-1; the D segment cannot be called with confidence. The sequence was obtained from a human donor in good health. Some libraries in this study had Jurkat cell RNA spiked in. The DNA sequence is as follows: TGTGCCAGCAGTTACTCGCCCGGGCCTGGGACTGAAGCTTTCTTT. It translates as CASSYSPGPGTEAFF.